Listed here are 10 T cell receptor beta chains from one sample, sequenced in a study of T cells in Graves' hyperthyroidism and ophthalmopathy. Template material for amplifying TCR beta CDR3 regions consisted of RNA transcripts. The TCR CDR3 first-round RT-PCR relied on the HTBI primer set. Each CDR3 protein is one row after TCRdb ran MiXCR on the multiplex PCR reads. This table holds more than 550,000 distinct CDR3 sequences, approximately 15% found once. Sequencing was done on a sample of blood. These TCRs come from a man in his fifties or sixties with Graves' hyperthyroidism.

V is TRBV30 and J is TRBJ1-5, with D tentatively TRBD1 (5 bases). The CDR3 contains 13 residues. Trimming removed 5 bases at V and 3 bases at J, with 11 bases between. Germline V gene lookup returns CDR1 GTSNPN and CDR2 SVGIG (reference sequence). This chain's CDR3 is CAWGAENNQPQHF. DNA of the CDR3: TGTGCCTGGGGGGCAGAGAACAATCAGCCCCAGCATTTT. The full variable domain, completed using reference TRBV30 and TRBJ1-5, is SQTIHQWPATLVQPVGSPLSLECTVEGTSNPNLYWYRQAAGRGLQLLFYSVGIGQISSEVPQNLSASRPQDRQFILSSKKLLLSDSGFYLCAWGAENNQPQHFGDGTRLSIL.

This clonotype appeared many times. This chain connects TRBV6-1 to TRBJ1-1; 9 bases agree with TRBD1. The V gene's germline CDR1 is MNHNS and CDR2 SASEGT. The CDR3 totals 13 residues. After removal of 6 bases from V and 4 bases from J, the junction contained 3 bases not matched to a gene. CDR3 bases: TGTGCCAGCAGAGAGACAGGGGGCACTGAAGCTTTCTTT. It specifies CASRETGGTEAFF.

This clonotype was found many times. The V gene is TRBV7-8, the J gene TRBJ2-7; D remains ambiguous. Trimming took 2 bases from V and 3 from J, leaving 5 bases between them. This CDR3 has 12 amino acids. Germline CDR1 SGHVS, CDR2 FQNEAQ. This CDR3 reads CASSLFLYEQYF. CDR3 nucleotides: TGTGCCAGCAGCTTATTTCTCTACGAGCAGTACTTC.

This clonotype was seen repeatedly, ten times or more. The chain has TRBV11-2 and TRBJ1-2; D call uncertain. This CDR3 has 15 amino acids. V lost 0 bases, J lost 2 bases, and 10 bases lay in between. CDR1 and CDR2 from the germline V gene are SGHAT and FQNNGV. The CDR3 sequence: CASSLDTDLNYGYTF. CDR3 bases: TGTGCCAGCAGCTTAGATACGGATCTCAACTATGGCTACACCTTC.

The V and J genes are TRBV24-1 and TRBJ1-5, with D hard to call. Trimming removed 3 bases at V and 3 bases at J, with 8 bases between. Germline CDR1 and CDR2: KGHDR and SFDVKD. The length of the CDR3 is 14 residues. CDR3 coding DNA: TGTGCCACCAGTGATCTAAGTATCAATCAGCCCCAGCATTTT. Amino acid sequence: CATSDLSINQPQHF.

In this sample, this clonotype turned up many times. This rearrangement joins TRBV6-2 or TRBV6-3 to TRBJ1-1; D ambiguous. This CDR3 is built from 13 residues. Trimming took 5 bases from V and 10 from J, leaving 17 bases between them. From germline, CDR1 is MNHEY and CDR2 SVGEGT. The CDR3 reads CASSTGGGVRAFF. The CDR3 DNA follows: TGTGCCAGCAGTACGGGAGGCGGGGTTCGAGCTTTCTTT.

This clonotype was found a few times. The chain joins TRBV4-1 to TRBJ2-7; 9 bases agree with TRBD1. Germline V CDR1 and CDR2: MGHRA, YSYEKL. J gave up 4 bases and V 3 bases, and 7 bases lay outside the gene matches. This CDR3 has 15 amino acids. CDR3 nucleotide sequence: TGCGCCAGCAGCCAGTCGGGGGACAGGGTATACGAGCAGTACTTC. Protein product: CASSQSGDRVYEQYF.

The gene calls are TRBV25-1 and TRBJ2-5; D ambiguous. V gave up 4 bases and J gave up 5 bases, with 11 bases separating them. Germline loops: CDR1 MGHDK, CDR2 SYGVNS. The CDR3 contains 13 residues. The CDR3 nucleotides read TGTGCCAGCAGTGCAGGTTTTGGGGAGACCCAGTACTTC. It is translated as CASSAGFGETQYF.

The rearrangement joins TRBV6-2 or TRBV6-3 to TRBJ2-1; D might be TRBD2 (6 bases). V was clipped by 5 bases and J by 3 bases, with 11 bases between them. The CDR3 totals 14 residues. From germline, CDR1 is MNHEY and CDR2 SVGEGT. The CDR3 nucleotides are TGTGCCAGCAGTCGGGAGAGGGTCTACAATGAGCAGTTCTTC. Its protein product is CASSRERVYNEQFF.

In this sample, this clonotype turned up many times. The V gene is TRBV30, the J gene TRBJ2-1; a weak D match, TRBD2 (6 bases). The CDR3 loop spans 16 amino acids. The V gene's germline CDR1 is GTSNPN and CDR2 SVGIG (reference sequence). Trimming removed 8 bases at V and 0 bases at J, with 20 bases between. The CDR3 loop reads CAGYPRDLSSYNEQFF. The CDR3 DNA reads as TGTGCCGGCTACCCCCGGGACTTGAGCTCCTACAATGAGCAGTTCTTC.